The 8 T cell receptor beta chains listed next were all sequenced from one sample in a study of blood T cell repertoires in COVID-19. TCRdb's copy holds only in-frame clones and misses some; the assay was immunoSEQ multiplex PCR. This repertoire shows some 150,000 clones, about 88% found once; its top ten account for about 2.5%. The sequenced material came from peripheral blood. The receptors stem from a human donor with acute or convalescent COVID-19. The donor label of this sample is uncertain.

The chain joins TRBV7-9 to TRBJ2-3; 10 positions agree with TRBD2. The CDR3 has 17 residues. The junction had 9 bases not matched to a gene; V was cut back by 5 bases and J by 1 base. CDR1 SEHNR and CDR2 FQNEAQ come from the germline V gene (reference sequence). CDR3 region: CASSQTVSGGGTDTQYF. The CDR3, as DNA: TGTGCCAGCAGCCAGACTGTCAGCGGGGGGGGCACAGATACGCAGTATTTT.

The chain uses TRBV6-5 and TRBJ2-1, with a possible D match to TRBD2 (7 bases). In germline, CDR1 is MNHEY, CDR2 SVGAGI. The CDR3 spans 16 residues. V was trimmed by 0 bases and J by 4 bases, leaving 13 bases between them. CDR3: CASSYSGGGFYNEQFF. Here the CDR3 DNA reads TGTGCCAGCAGTTACTCGGGCGGGGGCTTTTACAATGAGCAGTTCTTC.

This clone showed up just once. The rearrangement joins TRBV19 to TRBJ1-6, with D unclear. V dropped 7 bases and J dropped 1 base, with 11 bases sitting between them. Germline values: CDR1 LNHDA, CDR2 SQIVND (reference sequence). The CDR3 is 15 residues long. The DNA of the CDR3 is TGTGCCAGTACCAACCGGAGGTCCTATAATTCACCCCTCCACTTT. Its translation: CASTNRRSYNSPLHF.

The CDR3 region has the DNA TGCGCCAGCAGCCAAGATTCCGCTGGGGGGGTTGGGGAGCTGTTTTTT. Translating gives CASSQDSAGGVGELFF. The chain has TRBV4-3 and TRBJ2-2, with TRBD2 matching over 7 bases. Germline CDR1 reads LGHNA; CDR2 reads YSLEER. The CDR3 is 16 amino acids. V lost 0 bases and J lost 8; bases outside the gene matches: 9.

The chain combines TRBV21-1 with TRBJ1-3. TRBV21-1 is described as a pseudogene. The CDR3 extends over 13 amino acids. The CDR3 bases are TGTGCCGGTGAAGAGAGCTCTGGAAACACCATATATTTT. It codes for CAGEESSGNTIYF.

The rearrangement uses TRBV7-9 and TRBJ2-7, with D maybe TRBD1 (6 bases). CDR3 size: 15 residues. Trimming removed 1 base at V and 3 bases at J, with 13 bases between. Germline CDR1 and CDR2: SEHNR and FQNEAQ (reference sequence). The CDR3 coding sequence is TGTGCCAGCAGCTTAGTAGGAGACAGGAGCTACGAGCAGTACTTC. Translation: CASSLVGDRSYEQYF.

The V and J genes are TRBV7-6 and TRBJ2-1, with TRBD1 matching over 12 bases. J gave up 2 bases and V 2 bases, and 10 bases lay outside the gene matches. CDR1 is SGHVS, CDR2 FNYEAQ, per germline. The CDR3 has 19 amino acids. The CDR3 is CASSLRGQGALGTYNEQFF. CDR3 in DNA: TGTGCCAGCAGCTTAAGGGGACAGGGGGCCCTAGGGACCTACAATGAGCAGTTCTTC. The variable domain in full, with the rest retrieved from reference TRBV7-6 and TRBJ2-1, is GAGVSQSPRYKVTKRGQDVALRCDPISGHVSLYWYRQALGQGPEFLTYFNYEAQQDKSGLPNDRFSAERPEGSISTLTIQRTEQRDSAMYRCASSLRGQGALGTYNEQFFGPGTRLTVL.

The chain employs TRBV29-1 and TRBJ2-2; maybe TRBD2 (5 bases). CDR1 and CDR2 from the germline V gene are SQVTM and ANQGSEA. V was shortened by 5 bases and J by 6 bases, with 10 bases between the two germline ends. The CDR3 sequence is 12 residues long. For the CDR3, the DNA is TGCAGCGTTTCCGGAGGACCCGGGGAGCTGTTTTTT. It specifies CSVSGGPGELFF.